This entry lists 10 T cell receptor beta chains sequenced from one sample in a study of CD8+CD57+ T cells in acquired aplastic anemia. The study profiled TCR beta VDJ and CDR3 using genomic DNA as template. TCRdb itself ran the reads through MiXCR, one entry per CDR3 protein. This table holds 200,000 or so distinct CDR3 sequences, more than 55% found once. By flow cytometry, patients selected for sequencing had shown an expansion of CD8+CD57+ cells. Sequenced input: sorted CD4+, CD8+, or CD8+CD57+ T cells (not recorded which) from PBMCs. The receptors shown here come from a human donor with aplastic anemia.

The V gene is TRBV14, the J gene TRBJ1-3; the match to TRBD1 covers 7 bases. CDR3 length equals 16 residues. Germline values: CDR1 SGHDN, CDR2 FVKESK. Losses at the gene ends were 2 bases for V and 4 bases for J; bases not matched to a gene: 8. CDR3 coding DNA: TGTGCCAGCAGCCAACAACAGGGGACCTCCGGAAACACCATATATTTT. Its translation is CASSQQQGTSGNTIYF.

This clonotype was counted at least ten times. V and J are TRBV5-6 and TRBJ1-2; perhaps TRBD1 as D (6 bases). Trimming removed 3 bases from V and 5 bases from J, with 17 bases in between. Germline V lookup: CDR1 SGHDT, CDR2 YYEEEE. The CDR3 loop spans 15 amino acids. The CDR3 here is CASSSTPGEEYGYTF. In DNA form, the CDR3 reads TGTGCCAGCAGCTCGACGCCAGGGGAGGAGTATGGCTACACCTTC. Drawing the rest from reference TRBV5-6 and TRBJ1-2, the complete variable domain is DAGVTQSPTHLIKTRGQQVTLRCSPKSGHDTVSWYQQALGQGPQFIFQYYEEEERQRGNFPDRFSGHQFPNYSSELNVNALLLGDSALYLCASSSTPGEEYGYTFGSGTRLTVV.

This clonotype showed up many times. The rearrangement joins TRBV15 to TRBJ2-5; 8 bases are shared with TRBD2. This CDR3 is built from 17 residues. The V gene end was trimmed by 2 bases and the J gene end by 5 bases; junction bases not matched to a gene: 13. Germline V gene lookup returns CDR1 LNHNV and CDR2 YYDKDF (reference sequence). The CDR3 region has the DNA TGTGCCACCAGCAGATCCAGCGGGGGACTATTATTGGAGACCCAGTACTTC. This translates into CATSRSSGGLLLETQYF.

The chain links TRBV20-1 to TRBJ1-5, with unresolved D. The CDR3 is 15 amino acids. The germline CDR1 and CDR2 sequences are DFQATT and SNEGSKA (reference sequence). Trimming removed 3 bases from V and 5 bases from J, with 17 bases in between. CDR3 DNA: TGCAGTGCTAGGGGTCAGACCTTCGAGGATCAGCCCCAGCATTTT. It translates to CSARGQTFEDQPQHF.

The genes are TRBV19 and TRBJ1-1; D not resolved. The V end was cut by 2 bases, the J end by 1 base, with 14 bases between. This CDR3 is built from 16 residues. The V gene's germline CDR1 is LNHDA and CDR2 SQIVND (reference sequence). CDR3 DNA sequence: TGTGCCAGTAGTATATCCCTCCAGATGGGGAACACTGAAGCTTTCTTT. Protein sequence: CASSISLQMGNTEAFF.

The V call is TRBV19, the J call TRBJ2-5; 9 nucleotides line up with TRBD1. In germline, CDR1 is LNHDA, CDR2 SQIVND (reference sequence). The CDR3 totals 16 residues. After removal of 0 bases from V and 5 bases from J, the junction contained 7 bases not matched to a gene. DNA of the CDR3: TGTGCCAGTAGTATAGAAGGACAGGGGAGAGGCGAGACCCAGTACTTC. Its protein product is CASSIEGQGRGETQYF. The full variable domain, its missing parts supplied by reference TRBV19 and TRBJ2-5, is DGGITQSPKYLFRKEGQNVTLSCEQNLNHDAMYWYRQDPGQGLRLIYYSQIVNDFQKGDIAEGYSVSREKKESFPLTVTSAQKNPTAFYLCASSIEGQGRGETQYFGPGTRLLVL.

As regards this clonotype: The conserved phenylalanine or tryptophan is not found at the CDR3 terminus, so this likely reflects a read error. The V gene is TRBV5-6, the J gene TRBJ1-5; TRBD1 is a possible D gene (5 bases). CDR1 SGHDT and CDR2 YYEEEE come from the germline V gene. There are 16 residues in the CDR3. The CDR3 protein is CASSLEGDSGNPPQHT. The CDR3 nucleotides are TGTGCCAGCAGCTTGGAGGGTGACAGCGGCAATCCGCCCCAGCATACT.

The gene calls are TRBV2 and TRBJ2-1; 8 bases are shared with TRBD2. This CDR3 comprises 14 residues. Per germline, CDR1 SNHLY and CDR2 FYNNEI. Trimming cost V 2 bases and J 10 bases; bases outside gene matches: 7. Here the CDR3 reads CASSERGIAGEQFF. CDR3 nucleotide sequence: TGTGCCAGCAGTGAACGGGGCATAGCGGGAGAGCAGTTCTTC.

The genes are TRBV19 and TRBJ2-1; 9 positions match TRBD2. The V and J ends lost 2 bases and 6 bases, in that order; junction bases with no gene match: 5. The CDR3 has 15 amino acids. The germline V gene has CDR1 LNHDA and CDR2 SQIVND (reference sequence). In DNA form, the CDR3 reads TGTGCCAGTAGTATATCGGCGGGGGGGCGCAATGAGCAGTTCTTC. Encoded protein: CASSISAGGRNEQFF.

This clonotype was counted ten times or more. The rearrangement uses TRBV5-6 and TRBJ1-4; D call uncertain. CDR1 is SGHDT and CDR2 is YYEEEE in the germline V gene. The V gene lost 0 bases and the J gene lost 0 bases, with 6 bases spanning the gap. CDR3 size: 15 residues. CDR3 in DNA: TGTGCCAGCAGCTTGGTAGGATCAACTAATGAAAAACTGTTTTTT. This encodes CASSLVGSTNEKLFF. Based on the CDR3 plus reference TRBV5-6 and TRBJ1-4, the full variable domain is DAGVTQSPTHLIKTRGQQVTLRCSPKSGHDTVSWYQQALGQGPQFIFQYYEEEERQRGNFPDRFSGHQFPNYSSELNVNALLLGDSALYLCASSLVGSTNEKLFFGSGTQLSVL.